The rows below give T cell receptor beta chains drawn from one sample of a study of cytomegalovirus exposure and HLA in healthy donors. Sequencing was performed with immunoSEQ multiplex PCR; in TCRdb, only in-frame clones are kept and a portion is missing. The sample comprises 150,000 to 250,000 clones, around 86% of which are singletons, and 6.5% rests with the top ten. Sequenced: PBMCs. Receptor source: a woman aged 45-65 years in good health and CMV-seropositive. CDR3s include the opening cysteine and the closing phenylalanine or tryptophan. D genes are given only for firm matches. Only some rows state a clone size, as once, few, many or a class for expanded clones.

v_call	clone_size	d_call	j_call	cdr3_length	cdr3_aa	cdr3_nt
TRBV5-1	.	TRBD2	TRBJ2-1	14	CASSQAGGPYEQFF	TGCGCCAGCAGCCAGGCGGGGGGGCCATATGAGCAGTTCTTC
TRBV9	.	TRBD1	TRBJ2-7	15	CASSPPGTGSREQYF	TGTGCCAGCAGCCCACCAGGGACAGGGTCGCGTGAGCAGTACTTC
TRBV7-9	.	.	TRBJ2-2	15	CASSPLSGMSGELFF	TGTGCCAGCAGCCCCCTATCAGGGATGTCCGGGGAGCTGTTTTTT
TRBV30	.	TRBD1	TRBJ2-5	15	CAWRERTGDWETQYF	TGTGCCTGGAGAGAACGGACAGGGGATTGGGAGACCCAGTACTTC
TRBV28	.	.	TRBJ1-4	14	CASRPQGKEEKLFF	TGTGCCAGCAGACCCCAGGGGAAGGAGGAAAAACTGTTTTTT
TRBV18	.	.	TRBJ1-2	18	CASSPLEGVRTTTESYTF	TGTGCCAGCTCACCGCTTGAGGGGGTTCGAACCACCACCGAATCCTACACCTTC
TRBV5-4	once	TRBD2	TRBJ2-1	17	CASSLGAGTSGVDEQFF	TGTGCCAGCAGCTTGGGGGCCGGGACTAGCGGGGTGGATGAGCAGTTCTTC
TRBV25-1	once	TRBD2	TRBJ2-7	13	CASSEWEGDEQYF	TGTGCCAGCAGTGAATGGGAGGGAGACGAGCAGTACTTC
TRBV5-6	.	TRBD2	TRBJ2-7	14	CASSWTSGGYEQYF	TGTGCCAGCAGCTGGACTAGTGGTGGATACGAGCAGTACTTC
TRBV27	few	TRBD2	TRBJ2-5	16	CATRLAGGPLEETQYF	TGTGCCACCCGACTAGCGGGGGGGCCTTTAGAAGAGACCCAGTACTTC
TRBV4-1	.	TRBD2	TRBJ2-2	16	CASSQVGRGGTGELFF	TGCGCCAGCAGCCAAGTAGGGCGGGGGGGTACCGGGGAGCTGTTTTTT
TRBV7-2	.	TRBD1	TRBJ2-7	15	CASSLVGTGVYEQYF	TGTGCCAGCAGCTTAGTCGGGACAGGGGTCTACGAGCAGTACTTC